A single sample gave rise to the 6 T cell receptor beta chains below, sequenced in a study of cytomegalovirus exposure and HLA in healthy donors. Primers for the PCR totalled 60 Vbeta and 13 Jbeta. Libraries were prepared by immunoSEQ multiplex PCR; TCRdb keeps only in-frame clonotypes and omits some of them. There are under 80,000 clones in the sample; approximately 71% occur only once, and around 7% lies in the top ten. What was sequenced was PBMCs. These receptors were taken from a woman in her thirties or forties in good health and CMV-seronegative.

This rearrangement joins TRBV4-1 to TRBJ2-1; 8 bases agree with TRBD2. This CDR3 has 14 residues. The germline gives CDR1 MGHRA, CDR2 YSYEKL. Trimming at V came to 4 bases and at J to 8 bases, leaving 7 bases not matched to a gene. CDR3: CASSLTGLGYEQFF. The CDR3 DNA reads TGCGCCAGCAGCCTCACGGGACTAGGTTATGAGCAGTTCTTC.

The chain recombines TRBV10-3 with TRBJ1-4; tentative D call: TRBD1 (6 bases). Germline CDR1 and CDR2: ENHRY and SYGVKD. The CDR3 runs 15 residues. Trimming left V 3 bases short and J 0 bases short, with 8 bases between. The CDR3 protein is CAISDGTSTNEKLFF. The CDR3 nucleotides read TGTGCCATCAGTGACGGGACATCAACTAATGAAAAACTGTTTTTT.

The rearrangement links TRBV11-2 to TRBJ2-5; 9 bases align to TRBD1. Germline V gene sequence: CDR1 SGHAT, CDR2 FQNNGV. With V trimmed by 0 bases and J by 7 bases, 12 bases remained unmatched. The CDR3 spans 17 residues. The CDR3 here is CASSLDITGGVLGTQYF. As DNA, the CDR3 is TGTGCCAGCAGCTTAGATATTACAGGGGGCGTTCTTGGGACCCAGTACTTC.

The V and J genes are TRBV30 and TRBJ2-3; 7 nucleotides line up with TRBD1. The V gene's germline CDR1 is GTSNPN and CDR2 SVGIG (reference sequence). V was clipped by 5 bases and J by 0 bases; unmatched bases: 8. The CDR3 length is 15 residues. CDR3 sequence: CAWAAGTASTDTQYF. The CDR3 DNA reads as TGTGCCTGGGCCGCCGGGACAGCTAGCACAGATACGCAGTATTTT.

A few counts support this clone. The chain combines TRBV7-9 with TRBJ2-7, with 7 bases that match TRBD2. Losses at the gene ends were 5 bases for V and 6 bases for J; bases not matched to a gene: 7. CDR1 SEHNR and CDR2 FQNEAQ come from the germline V gene (reference sequence). This CDR3 is built from 13 residues. CDR3 residues: CASSPAGVPEQYF. CDR3 bases: TGTGCCAGCAGCCCCGCGGGAGTACCCGAGCAGTACTTC.

This chain joins TRBV6-5 and TRBJ1-6; 7 nucleotides line up with TRBD1. J was trimmed by 7 bases and V by 5 bases; bases with no gene match: 8. The germline V gene has CDR1 MNHEY and CDR2 SVGAGI. The CDR3 extends over 15 amino acids. CDR3 sequence (DNA): TGTGCCAGCAGTACCCGACAGGGCGACAATTCACCCCTCCACTTT. Its protein is CASSTRQGDNSPLHF.